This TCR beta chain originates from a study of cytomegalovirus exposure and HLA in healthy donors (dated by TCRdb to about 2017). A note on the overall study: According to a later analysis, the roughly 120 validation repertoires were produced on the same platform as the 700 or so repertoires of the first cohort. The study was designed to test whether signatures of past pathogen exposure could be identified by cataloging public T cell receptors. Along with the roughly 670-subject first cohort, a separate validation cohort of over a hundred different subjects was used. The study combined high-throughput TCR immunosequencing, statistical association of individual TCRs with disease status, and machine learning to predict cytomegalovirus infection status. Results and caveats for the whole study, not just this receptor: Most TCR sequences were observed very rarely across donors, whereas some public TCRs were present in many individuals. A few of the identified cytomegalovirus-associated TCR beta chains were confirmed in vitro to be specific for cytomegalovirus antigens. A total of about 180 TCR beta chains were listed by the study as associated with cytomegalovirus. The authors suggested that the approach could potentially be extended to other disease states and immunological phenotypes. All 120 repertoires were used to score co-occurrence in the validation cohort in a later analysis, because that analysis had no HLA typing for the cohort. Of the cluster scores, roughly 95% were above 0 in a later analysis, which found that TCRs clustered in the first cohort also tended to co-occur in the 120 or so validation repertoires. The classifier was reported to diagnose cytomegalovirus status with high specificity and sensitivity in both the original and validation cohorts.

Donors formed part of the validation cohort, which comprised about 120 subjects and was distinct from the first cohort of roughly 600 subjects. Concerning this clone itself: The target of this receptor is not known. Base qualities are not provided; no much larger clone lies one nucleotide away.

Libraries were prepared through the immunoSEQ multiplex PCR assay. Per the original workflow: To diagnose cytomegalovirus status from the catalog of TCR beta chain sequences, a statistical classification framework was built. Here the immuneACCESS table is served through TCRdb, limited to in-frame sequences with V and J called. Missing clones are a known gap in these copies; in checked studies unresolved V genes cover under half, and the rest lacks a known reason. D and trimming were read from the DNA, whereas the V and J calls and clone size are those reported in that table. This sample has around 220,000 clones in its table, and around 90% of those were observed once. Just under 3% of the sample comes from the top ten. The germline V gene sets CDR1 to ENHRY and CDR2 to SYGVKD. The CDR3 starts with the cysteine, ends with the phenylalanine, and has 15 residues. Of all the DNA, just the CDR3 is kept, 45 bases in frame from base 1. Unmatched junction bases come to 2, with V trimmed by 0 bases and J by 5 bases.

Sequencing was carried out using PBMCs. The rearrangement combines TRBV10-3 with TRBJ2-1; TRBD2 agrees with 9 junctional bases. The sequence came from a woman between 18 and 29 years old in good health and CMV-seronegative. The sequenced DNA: TGTGCCATCAGTGAGTCTAGCGGGAGTAACAATGAGCAGTTCTTC. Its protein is CAISESSGSNNEQFF.